The 8 T cell receptor beta chains in this list originate from one sample, sequenced in a study of blood T cell repertoires in COVID-19. The assay was immunoSEQ multiplex PCR, and TCRdb's table has in-frame clones only and misses some. The table includes more than 150,000 clones, about four fifths detected once. Material for sequencing was peripheral blood. The receptor set was obtained from a woman of 80 years or more with acute or convalescent COVID-19.

The V and J genes are TRBV18 and TRBJ1-5, with D perhaps TRBD1 (5 bases). There are 14 residues in the CDR3. Germline values: CDR1 KGHSH, CDR2 LQKENI. With 3 bases removed from V and 3 bases from J, the gap between germline ends came to 9 bases. The CDR3 region is CASSPTVSNQPQHF. In nucleotides, the CDR3 is TGTGCCAGCTCACCGACAGTCTCCAATCAGCCCCAGCATTTT. Full variable domain (rest looked up from reference TRBV18 and TRBJ1-5): NAGVMQNPRHLVRRRGQEARLRCSPMKGHSHVYWYRQLPEEGLKFMVYLQKENIIDESGMPKERFSAEFPKEGPSILRIQQVVRGDSAAYFCASSPTVSNQPQHFGDGTRLSIL.

This chain uses TRBV5-1 with TRBJ1-4; 8 bases map to TRBD1. V dropped 4 bases and J dropped 3; count of bases not matched to a gene: 8. CDR3 length equals 16 residues. Germline CDR1 reads SGHRS; CDR2 reads YFSETQ. CDR3 region: CASSPTVTGANEKLFF. Written as DNA, the CDR3 is TGCGCCAGCAGCCCGACCGTGACAGGGGCTAATGAAAAACTGTTTTTT.

The V and J genes are TRBV29-1 and TRBJ2-5; D might be TRBD1 (6 bases). Germline CDR1 SQVTM, CDR2 ANQGSEA. The V gene lost 7 bases and the J gene lost 0 bases, with 9 bases spanning the gap. The CDR3 is made up of 12 amino acids. CDR3 loop: CSGRQDQETQYF. CDR3 coding DNA: TGCAGCGGAAGACAGGACCAAGAGACCCAGTACTTC. The full variable domain, rest sourced from reference TRBV29-1 and TRBJ2-5, is SAVISQKPSRDICQRGTSLTIQCQVDSQVTMMFWYRQQPGQSLTLIATANQGSEATYESGFVIDKFPISRPNLTFSTLTVSNMSPEDSSIYLCSGRQDQETQYFGPGTRLLVL.

The chain has TRBV18 and TRBJ1-5; D unclear. This CDR3 has 14 amino acids. CDR1 and CDR2 (germline): KGHSH, LQKENI. Deletions cut 4 bases from V and 7 bases from J, with 14 bases between. CDR3 sequence (DNA): TGTGCCAGCTCACAGGAGGGTTTTAGCCAGCCCCAGCATTTT. It translates to CASSQEGFSQPQHF. The whole variable domain, remainder taken from reference TRBV18 and TRBJ1-5, is NAGVMQNPRHLVRRRGQEARLRCSPMKGHSHVYWYRQLPEEGLKFMVYLQKENIIDESGMPKERFSAEFPKEGPSILRIQQVVRGDSAAYFCASSQEGFSQPQHFGDGTRLSIL.

The CDR3 bases are TGTGCCAGCAGCCCAGCGGGCCGAAGCACAGATACGCAGTATTTT. Amino acids: CASSPAGRSTDTQYF. This chain joins TRBV7-9 and TRBJ2-3; tentatively, D is TRBD2 (6 bases). This CDR3 is built from 15 residues. Trimming removed 5 bases from V and 0 bases from J, with 12 bases in between. CDR1 and CDR2 from the germline V gene are SEHNR and FQNEAQ (reference sequence).

V is TRBV6-6 and J is TRBJ2-3, with TRBD2 identical over 9 bases. The V and J ends lost 4 bases and 1 base, in that order; junction bases with no gene match: 6. Germline V gene lookup returns CDR1 MNHNY and CDR2 SVGAGI (reference sequence). The CDR3 length is 16 residues. The CDR3 bases are TGTGCCAGCAGTTTTGCCCGACTAGCGGGCACAGATACGCAGTATTTT. Encoded protein: CASSFARLAGTDTQYF.

This clone was detected a few times. Other nucleotide sequences in the sample specify the same CDR3. The chain has TRBV12-3 or TRBV12-4 and TRBJ2-5; D is perhaps TRBD2 (5 bases). Trimming took off 6 bases at V and 4 bases at J, with 6 bases between the two ends. The CDR3 has 11 amino acids. CDR3 in amino acids: CASSRGETQYF. CDR3 in DNA: TGTGCCAGCAGCCGGGGAGAGACCCAGTACTTC.

V is TRBV9 and J is TRBJ2-3, with D possibly being TRBD1 (5 bases). This CDR3 has 15 residues. Trimming stripped 0 bases from V and 2 bases from J, with 10 bases between. Germline V gene sequence: CDR1 SGDLS, CDR2 YYNGEE. CDR3 in amino acids: CASSVADNPTDTQYF. The CDR3 DNA sequence: TGTGCCAGCAGCGTAGCGGACAACCCCACAGATACGCAGTATTTT.